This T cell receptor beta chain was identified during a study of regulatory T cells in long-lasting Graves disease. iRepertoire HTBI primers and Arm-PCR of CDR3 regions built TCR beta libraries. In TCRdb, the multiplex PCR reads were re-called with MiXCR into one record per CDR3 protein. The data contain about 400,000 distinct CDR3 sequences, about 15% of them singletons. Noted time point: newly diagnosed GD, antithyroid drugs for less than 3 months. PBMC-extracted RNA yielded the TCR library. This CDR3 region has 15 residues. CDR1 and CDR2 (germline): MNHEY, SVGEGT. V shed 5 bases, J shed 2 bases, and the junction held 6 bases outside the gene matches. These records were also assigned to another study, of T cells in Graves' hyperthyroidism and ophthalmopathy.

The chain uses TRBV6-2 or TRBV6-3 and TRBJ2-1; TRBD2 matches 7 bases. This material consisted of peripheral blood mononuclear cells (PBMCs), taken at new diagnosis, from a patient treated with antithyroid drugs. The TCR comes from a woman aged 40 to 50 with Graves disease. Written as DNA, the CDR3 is TGTGCCAGCAGTAGACTAGCCGACACCTACAATGAGCAGTTCTTC. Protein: CASSRLADTYNEQFF.